Below, 13 T cell receptor beta chains from the same sample are listed, as sequenced in a study of cytomegalovirus exposure and HLA in healthy donors. PCR used 60 Vbeta primers and 13 Jbeta primers. Generated by immunoSEQ multiplex PCR, the TCRdb table keeps only in-frame clones and is missing some. The repertoire has some 150,000 clones, over 75% of them found once; the top ten carry 1.5% to 2%. Sequenced: PBMCs. These receptors all stem from a woman aged 30 to 39 in good health and CMV-seronegative.

The chain carries TRBV30 and TRBJ2-5; 8 nucleotides align to TRBD1. CDR3 length: 14 amino acids. The ends lost 4 bases at V and 1 base at J; junction bases unmatched: 5. The germline V gene encodes CDR1 GTSNPN and CDR2 SVGIG (reference sequence). The CDR3 region is CAWNGGTGQETQYF. The CDR3 DNA sequence: TGTGCCTGGAATGGAGGGACAGGCCAAGAGACCCAGTACTTC.

The V and J genes are TRBV5-4 and TRBJ2-7; D is perhaps TRBD2 (6 bases). V was cut by 0 bases and J by 6 bases, with 16 bases left in between. Per the germline V gene, CDR1 is SGHNT and CDR2 is YYREEE (reference sequence). This CDR3 is built from 15 residues. CDR3 nucleotide sequence: TGTGCCAGCAGCTTGGACCGGGGACGGGGGTCCGAGCAGTACTTC. Its translation is CASSLDRGRGSEQYF.

The chain combines TRBV5-4 with TRBJ2-7; the D gene is possibly TRBD1 (5 bases). This CDR3 has 15 amino acids. Germline loops: CDR1 SGHNT, CDR2 YYREEE (reference sequence). Deletions cut 4 bases from V and 3 bases from J, with 17 bases between. This CDR3 reads CASSPNYQTGYEQYF. DNA for the CDR3: TGTGCCAGCAGCCCAAATTATCAAACAGGCTACGAGCAGTACTTC.

A few counts support this clone. The chain employs TRBV6-1 and TRBJ2-3, with 7 bases identical to TRBD1. This CDR3 contains 14 residues. With 5 bases clipped from V and 3 bases from J, the junction kept 5 bases outside the gene matches. Germline-derived CDR1 and CDR2 are MNHNS and SASEGT. Here the CDR3 DNA reads TGTGCCAGCAGTCGGGACAGATCGACAGATACGCAGTATTTT. Translation gives CASSRDRSTDTQYF.

This sequence joins TRBV7-6 and TRBJ2-3, with 11 nucleotides matching TRBD1. The length of the CDR3 is 20 residues. The germline gives CDR1 SGHVS, CDR2 FNYEAQ. Trimming at V came to 0 bases and at J to 0 bases, leaving 11 bases not matched to a gene. The CDR3 region is CASSLARGFRTGGSTDTQYF. The CDR3 DNA reads TGTGCCAGCAGCTTAGCGAGGGGCTTCAGGACAGGGGGCAGCACAGATACGCAGTATTTT.

This clone has a single count. The V and J genes are TRBV29-1 and TRBJ1-1; D might be TRBD1 (6 bases). Germline CDR1 and CDR2: SQVTM and ANQGSEA. Trimming took 3 bases from V and 4 from J, leaving 9 bases between them. The CDR3 is made up of 12 amino acids. This CDR3 is CSVDGGATEAFF. DNA for the CDR3: TGCAGCGTTGATGGGGGGGCCACTGAAGCTTTCTTT.

This clone was seen a single time. This chain joins TRBV2 and TRBJ2-7; D may be TRBD1 (6 bases). The V end was cut by 8 bases, the J end by 7 bases, with 15 bases between. The CDR3 runs to 12 residues. Per germline, CDR1 SNHLY and CDR2 FYNNEI. The CDR3 nucleotides read TGTGCCAGCTCACTACAGGGAGTAGAGCAGTACTTC. This translates into CASSLQGVEQYF.

J is TRBJ2-3 and V is TRBV5-6; 9 bases are a match to TRBD2. From germline, CDR1 is SGHDT and CDR2 YYEEEE. V lost 5 bases to trimming and J lost 5 bases; unmatched junction nucleotides: 6. The CDR3 contains 14 residues. CDR3 amino acids: CASRYSGGGDTQYF. The DNA for the CDR3 is TGTGCCAGCAGGTATAGCGGGGGCGGAGATACGCAGTATTTT.

The V call is TRBV6-1, the J call TRBJ2-5; maybe TRBD2 (7 bases). The germline gives CDR1 MNHNS, CDR2 SASEGT. With 6 bases removed from V and 5 bases from J, the gap between germline ends came to 13 bases. The CDR3 runs to 13 residues. CDR3 loop: CASRTRGGETQYF. The DNA of the CDR3 is TGTGCCAGCAGGACCAGGGGAGGGGAGACCCAGTACTTC.

The CDR3 here is CASSPQGASSNEQFF. CDR3 bases: TGCGCCAGCAGCCCACAGGGGGCCTCCAGCAATGAGCAGTTCTTC. The V and J genes are TRBV4-3 and TRBJ2-1; 9 bases match TRBD1. CDR3 length equals 15 residues. Germline V gives CDR1 LGHNA, CDR2 YSLEER. The J segment lost 6 bases and the V segment lost 4 bases, leaving 7 bases of the junction unmatched.

Only a few counts were recorded for this clone. The chain employs TRBV7-2 and TRBJ2-7; 10 nucleotides agree with TRBD2. The CDR3 is made up of 15 amino acids. CDR1 is SGHTA, CDR2 FQGNSA, per germline. The junction had 8 bases not matched to a gene; V was cut back by 5 bases and J by 4 bases. CDR3 in DNA: TGTGCCAGCAGCATATCCGGGACTAGCGCTTACGAGCAGTACTTC. It codes for CASSISGTSAYEQYF.

The CDR3 region has the DNA TGTGCCAGCCTACCGGTGGCGGGTGGTTCACCCCTCCACTTT. The encoded protein is CASLPVAGGSPLHF. The chain recombines TRBV27 with TRBJ1-6, with D unclear. V was clipped by 8 bases and J by 9 bases, with 17 bases between them. Germline CDR1 and CDR2: MNHEY and SMNVEV (reference sequence). This CDR3 comprises 14 residues.

V gene TRBV29-1 combines with J gene TRBJ2-5; D is possibly TRBD2 (6 bases). TRBJ2-7 explains the end of the DNA better; the J call may be wrong. Germline V gene data show CDR1 as SQVTM and CDR2 as ANQGSEA. The CDR3 has 12 amino acids. The CDR3: CSVDGGFHEQYF. CDR3 in DNA: TGCAGCGTTGATGGAGGGTTCCACGAGCAGTACTTC.